This T cell receptor beta chain was profiled in a study of T cells in Graves' hyperthyroidism and ophthalmopathy. TCR beta CDR3 region amplification was performed from RNA transcripts. Using the HTBI primer set, a first-round RT-PCR was run on the TCR CDR3. One entry per CDR3 protein results from TCRdb running MiXCR on the multiplex PCR reads. Here the sample spans about 360,000 distinct CDR3 sequences, about 13% being singletons. This clonotype was detected ten times or more. The antigen remains undetermined. Graves' hyperthyroidism was deemed stable given no ophthalmopathy progression within 18 months. Not enrolled were patients with uncontrolled infection, other autoimmune disease, pregnancy or lactation. Study outcomes and limitations: Model-based prediction identified ophthalmopathy a median approximately 6 months prior to its onset.

The CDR3 has 13 amino acids. The V gene lost 5 bases and the J gene lost 3 bases, with 10 bases spanning the gap. Per germline, CDR1 SEHNR and CDR2 FQNEAQ (reference sequence). Specimen: blood. The J gene is TRBJ1-2, the V gene TRBV7-9; tentative D call: TRBD1 (5 bases). This clonotype originated in a woman aged 18-35 years with Graves' hyperthyroidism. In nucleotides, the CDR3 is TGTGCCAGCAGCGCAGGGTCGGACTATGGCTACACCTTC. Translation: CASSAGSDYGYTF.